The 6 T cell receptor beta chains in this list originate from one sample, sequenced in a study of monozygotic twins with inflammatory bowel disease. From the 5' RACE reads, TCRdb lists one entry per CDR3 protein and no DNA. The sample table includes about 43,000 distinct CDR3 sequences. The sequenced sample was blood. These receptors came from a human donor with ulcerative colitis or Crohn's disease, or a healthy co-twin of an affected twin (not recorded which).

This CDR3 reads CASSLGPGGVSYEQYF. V is TRBV12-3 or TRBV12-4 and J is TRBJ2-7; no DNA is available, so the TRBD1 call from TCRdb remains unchecked. This CDR3 comprises 16 residues.

The rearrangement uses TRBV7-2 and TRBJ2-7; the D call of TRBD1 rests on TCRdb alone, since no DNA is present to check it. Germline V CDR1 and CDR2: SGHTA, FQGNSA. The CDR3 contains 13 residues. The CDR3 sequence is CASSLLSRDEQYF.

The J gene is TRBJ1-3, the V gene TRBV20-1; TCRdb designates TRBD1, a call that cannot be tested without DNA. The CDR3 spans 15 residues. CDR1 and CDR2 (germline): DFQATT, SNEGSKA (reference sequence). CDR3 residues: CSASSGTASGNTIYF.

The chain carries TRBV20-1 and TRBJ1-4; without DNA, the TCRdb call of TRBD1 cannot be checked. The CDR3 has 13 residues. Germline V lookup: CDR1 DFQATT, CDR2 SNEGSKA (reference sequence). The CDR3 loop is CSAPIGGGEKLFF.

The chain carries TRBV7-9 and TRBJ2-7; the D call of TRBD1 rests on TCRdb alone, since no DNA is present to check it. Germline CDR1 and CDR2: SEHNR and FQNEAQ (reference sequence). The CDR3 extends over 15 amino acids. This chain's CDR3 is CASRPRGGPSYEQYF.

The rearrangement uses TRBV2 and TRBJ2-5; the TCRdb D gene call, TRBD2, has no DNA to confirm it. The CDR3 consists of 12 residues. Germline V gives CDR1 SNHLY, CDR2 FYNNEI. The CDR3 loop reads CASSSGVETQYF.